The clone carrying this TCR gamma chain has more than one count but fewer than ten. Its antigen is as yet unknown. The TCRdb protein comes from a much larger clone and disagrees with this DNA's translation at residue 11, likely due to a read error; the protein given here is derived from the DNA. The data belong to a study of γδ T cells in repeated Plasmodium falciparum infection. Whole-study context: The natural-infection arm compared Malian children under seasonal malaria with matched Australian children. Malaria-naive adults were infected with P. falciparum NF54 four times over roughly 600 days. Each infection was followed by sampling at 21 days, plus baseline and some pre-infection draws.

General observations from the study: Malian children's Vdelta2-negative repertoires appeared more expanded and less diverse than Australians'.

The V gene's germline CDR1 is EGSNGY and CDR2 YDSYNSKV. This CDR3 is built from 13 residues. TCRdb redid clone calling on the multiplex PCR reads using CATT. The sample consists of around 27,000 gamma-chain clones, over 1.3% of them appearing once. Gammadelta T cells were flow-sorted from PBMC into Vgamma9/Vdelta2+ and Vdelta2-negative populations for bulk analysis. The TCR comes from a pool of human donors (malaria-infected and uninfected, not separated). The V gene is listed as TRGV2; no J gene was called. Source material: gamma-delta T cells from blood. This CDR3 reads CATWDGLDWIRTF. The CDR3 DNA follows: TGTGCCACCTGGGACGGGCTCGATTGGATCAGGACGTTT.